This T cell receptor beta chain was identified during a study of identical twins. Study conclusions and caveats: Twin pairs had excess sharing that was weaker in beta out-of-frame sequences. In cord blood, abundant beta clonotypes had fewer insertions; memory showed no trend.

Only a few counts were recorded for this clonotype. Its antigen is as yet unknown. MiXCR was run by TCRdb on the 5' RACE reads, yielding one entry per CDR3 protein. Seen here are some 1,700,000 distinct CDR3 sequences, roughly a third observed once, and the top ten hold roughly 0.3%. V was clipped by 6 bases and J by 9 bases; unmatched bases: 6. In germline, CDR1 is ENHRY, CDR2 SYGVKD. This CDR3 is built from 14 residues. Material: cord blood. This sequence was found in a newborn girl in good health. The genes are TRBV10-3 and TRBJ1-6, with 9 bases fitting TRBD1. The CDR3 DNA reads TGTGCCATCAGCCCGGGACAGGGCGGTTCACCCCTCCACTTT. It specifies CAISPGQGGSPLHF.